This T cell receptor (beta chain) was found in a study of cytomegalovirus exposure and HLA in healthy donors. Study-level results: The study flagged 150 to 200 TCR beta chains as cytomegalovirus-associated.

60 Vbeta and 13 Jbeta primers were used in PCR. Clones were read by immunoSEQ multiplex PCR, and TCRdb kept only the in-frame ones, dropping some. The table includes about 96,000 clones, 65% to 75% detected once. With respect to this clone: Its antigen remains unidentified.

Sample: PBMCs. This clonotype was obtained from a woman aged 70-85 years in good health and CMV-seropositive.

The DNA of the CDR3 is TGTGCCAGCAGCAGGTTATTCCGGGACAGGGTGGCCAAAAACATTCAGTACTTC. Translating it yields CASSRLFRDRVAKNIQYF. The chain employs TRBV5-5 and TRBJ2-4; TRBD1 agrees at 9 bases. The CDR3 spans 18 residues. From germline, CDR1 is SGHKS and CDR2 YYEKEE (reference sequence). Losses at the gene ends were 4 bases for V and 1 base for J; bases not matched to a gene: 12.